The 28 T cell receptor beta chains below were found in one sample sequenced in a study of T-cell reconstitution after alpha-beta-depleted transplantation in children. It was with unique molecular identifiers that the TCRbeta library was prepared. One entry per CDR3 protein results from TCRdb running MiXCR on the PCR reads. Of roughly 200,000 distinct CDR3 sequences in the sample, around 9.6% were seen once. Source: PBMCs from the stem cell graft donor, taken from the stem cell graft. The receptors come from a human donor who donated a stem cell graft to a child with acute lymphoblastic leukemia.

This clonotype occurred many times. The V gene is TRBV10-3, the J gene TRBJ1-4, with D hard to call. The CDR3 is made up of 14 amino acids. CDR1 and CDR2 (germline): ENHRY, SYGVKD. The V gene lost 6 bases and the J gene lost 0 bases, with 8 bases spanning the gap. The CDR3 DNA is TGTGCCATCAGGAACGGAGCAACTAATGAAAAACTGTTTTTT. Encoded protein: CAIRNGATNEKLFF.

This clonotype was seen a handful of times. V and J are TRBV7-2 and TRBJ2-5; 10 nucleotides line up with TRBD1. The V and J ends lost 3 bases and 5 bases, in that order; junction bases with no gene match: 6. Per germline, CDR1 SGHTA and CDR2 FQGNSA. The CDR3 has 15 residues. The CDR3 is CASSFDRGLLETQYF. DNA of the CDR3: TGTGCCAGCAGCTTCGACAGGGGGCTTTTGGAGACCCAGTACTTC.

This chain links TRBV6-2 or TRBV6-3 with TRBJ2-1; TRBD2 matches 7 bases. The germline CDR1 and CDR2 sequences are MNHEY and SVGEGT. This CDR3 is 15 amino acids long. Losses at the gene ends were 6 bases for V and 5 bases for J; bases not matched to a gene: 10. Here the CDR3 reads CASSPRLAEDNEQFF. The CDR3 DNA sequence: TGTGCCAGCAGCCCCCGGCTAGCGGAGGACAATGAGCAGTTCTTC.

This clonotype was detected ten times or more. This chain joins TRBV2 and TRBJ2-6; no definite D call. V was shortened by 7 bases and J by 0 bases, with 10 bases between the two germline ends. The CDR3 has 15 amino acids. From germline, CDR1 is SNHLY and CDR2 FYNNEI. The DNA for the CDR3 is TGTGCCAGCATTACGGATAGCTCTGGGGCCAACGTCCTGACTTTC. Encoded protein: CASITDSSGANVLTF.

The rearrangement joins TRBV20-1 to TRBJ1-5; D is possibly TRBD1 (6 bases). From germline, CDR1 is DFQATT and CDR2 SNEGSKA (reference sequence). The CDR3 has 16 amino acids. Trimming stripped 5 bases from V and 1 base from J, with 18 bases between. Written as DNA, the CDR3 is TGCAGTGCTGCCACCGGGACACGGACGAGCAATCAGCCCCAGCATTTT. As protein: CSAATGTRTSNQPQHF.

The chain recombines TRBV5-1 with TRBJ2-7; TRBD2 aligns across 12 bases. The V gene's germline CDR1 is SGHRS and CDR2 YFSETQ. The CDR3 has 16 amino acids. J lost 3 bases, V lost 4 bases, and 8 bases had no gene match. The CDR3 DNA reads TGCGCCAGCAGCCTCCAGACTAGCGGGGGATTCTACGAGCAGTACTTC. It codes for CASSLQTSGGFYEQYF. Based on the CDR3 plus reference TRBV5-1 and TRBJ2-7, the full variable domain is KAGVTQTPRYLIKTRGQQVTLSCSPISGHRSVSWYQQTPGQGLQFLFEYFSETQRNKGNFPGRFSGRQFSNSRSEMNVSTLELGDSALYLCASSLQTSGGFYEQYFGPGTRLTVT.

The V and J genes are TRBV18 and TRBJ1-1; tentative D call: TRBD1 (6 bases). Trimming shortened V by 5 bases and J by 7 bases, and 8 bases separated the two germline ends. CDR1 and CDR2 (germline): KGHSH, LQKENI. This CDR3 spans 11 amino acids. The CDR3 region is CASSRQDEAFF. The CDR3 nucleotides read TGTGCCAGCTCAAGACAGGATGAAGCTTTCTTT.

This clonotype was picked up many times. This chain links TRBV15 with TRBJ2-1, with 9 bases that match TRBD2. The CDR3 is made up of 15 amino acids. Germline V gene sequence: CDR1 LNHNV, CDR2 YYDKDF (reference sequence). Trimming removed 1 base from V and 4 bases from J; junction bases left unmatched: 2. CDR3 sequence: CATSRGTSDYNEQFF. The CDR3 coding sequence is TGTGCCACCAGCAGAGGGACTAGCGATTACAATGAGCAGTTCTTC.

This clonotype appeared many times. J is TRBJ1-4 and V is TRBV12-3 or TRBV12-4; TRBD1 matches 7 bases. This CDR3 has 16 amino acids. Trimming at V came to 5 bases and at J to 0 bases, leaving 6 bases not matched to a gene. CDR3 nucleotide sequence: TGTGCCAGCAGTCGACAGGGACCGGCAACTAATGAAAAACTGTTTTTT. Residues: CASSRQGPATNEKLFF.

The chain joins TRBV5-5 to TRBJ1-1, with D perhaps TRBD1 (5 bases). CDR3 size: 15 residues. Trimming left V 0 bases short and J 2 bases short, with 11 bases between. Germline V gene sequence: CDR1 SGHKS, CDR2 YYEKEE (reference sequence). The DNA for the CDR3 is TGTGCCAGCAGCTTGGCCAGTACAGGCAACACTGAAGCTTTCTTT. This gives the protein CASSLASTGNTEAFF.

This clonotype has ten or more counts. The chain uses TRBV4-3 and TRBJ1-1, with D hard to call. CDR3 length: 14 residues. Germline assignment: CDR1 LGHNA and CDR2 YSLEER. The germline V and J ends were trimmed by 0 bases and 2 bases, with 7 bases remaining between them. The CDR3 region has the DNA TGCGCCAGCAGCCAAGATTTCCGTAACACTGAAGCTTTCTTT. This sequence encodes CASSQDFRNTEAFF.

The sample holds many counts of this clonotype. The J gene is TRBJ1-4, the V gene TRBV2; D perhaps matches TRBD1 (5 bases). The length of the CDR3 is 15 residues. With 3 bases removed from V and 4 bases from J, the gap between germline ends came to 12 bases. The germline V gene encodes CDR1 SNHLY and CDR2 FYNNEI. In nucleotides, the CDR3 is TGTGCCAGCAGTGATCCTCGGGGCAGTAATGAAAAACTGTTTTTT. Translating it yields CASSDPRGSNEKLFF.

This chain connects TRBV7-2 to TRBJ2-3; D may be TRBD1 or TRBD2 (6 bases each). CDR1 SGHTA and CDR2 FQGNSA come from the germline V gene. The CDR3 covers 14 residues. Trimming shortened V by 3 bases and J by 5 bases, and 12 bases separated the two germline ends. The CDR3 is CASSLGGEGDTQYF. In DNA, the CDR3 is TGTGCCAGCAGCTTGGGGGGCGAAGGAGATACGCAGTATTTT. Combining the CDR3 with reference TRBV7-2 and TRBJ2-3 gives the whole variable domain GAGVSQSPSNKVTEKGKDVELRCDPISGHTALYWYRQSLGQGLEFLIYFQGNSAPDKSGLPSDRFSAERTGGSVSTLTIQRTQQEDSAVYLCASSLGGEGDTQYFGPGTRLTVL.

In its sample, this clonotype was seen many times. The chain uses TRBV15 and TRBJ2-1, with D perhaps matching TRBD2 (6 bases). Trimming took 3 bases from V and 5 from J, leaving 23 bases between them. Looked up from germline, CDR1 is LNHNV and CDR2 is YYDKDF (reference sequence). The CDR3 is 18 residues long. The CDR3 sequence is CATSRAPLFQGLDNEQFF. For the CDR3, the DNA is TGTGCCACCAGCAGGGCACCGCTTTTTCAGGGACTGGACAATGAGCAGTTCTTC.

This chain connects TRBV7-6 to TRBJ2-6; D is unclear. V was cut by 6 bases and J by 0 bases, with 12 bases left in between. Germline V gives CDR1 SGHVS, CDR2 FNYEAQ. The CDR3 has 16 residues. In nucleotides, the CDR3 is TGTGCCAGCAGTGTTAGTGTTGGCTCTGGGGCCAACGTCCTGACTTTC. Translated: CASSVSVGSGANVLTF.

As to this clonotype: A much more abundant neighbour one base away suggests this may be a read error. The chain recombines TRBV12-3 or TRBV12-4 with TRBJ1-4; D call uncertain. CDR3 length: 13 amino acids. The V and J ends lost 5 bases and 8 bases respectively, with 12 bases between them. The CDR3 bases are TGTGCCAGCAGTCTCAGGATGGGGGAAAAACTGTTTTTT. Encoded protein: CASSLRMGEKLFF.

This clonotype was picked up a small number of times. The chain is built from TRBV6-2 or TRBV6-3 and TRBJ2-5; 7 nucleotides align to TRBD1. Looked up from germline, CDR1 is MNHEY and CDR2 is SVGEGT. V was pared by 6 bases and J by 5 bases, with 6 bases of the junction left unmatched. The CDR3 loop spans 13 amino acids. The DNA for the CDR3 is TGTGCCAGCAGGGTTCTGACAGGGGAGACCCAGTACTTC. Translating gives CASRVLTGETQYF.

CDR3 sequence (DNA): TGCGCCAGCAGCGGGGGGGCCCAGGAGACCCAGTACTTC. Its translation is CASSGGAQETQYF. V and J are TRBV10-2 and TRBJ2-5; 8 nucleotides agree with TRBD2. CDR3 size: 13 residues. V shed 6 bases, J shed 5 bases, and the junction held 5 bases outside the gene matches. Germline CDR1 WSHSY, CDR2 SAAADI.

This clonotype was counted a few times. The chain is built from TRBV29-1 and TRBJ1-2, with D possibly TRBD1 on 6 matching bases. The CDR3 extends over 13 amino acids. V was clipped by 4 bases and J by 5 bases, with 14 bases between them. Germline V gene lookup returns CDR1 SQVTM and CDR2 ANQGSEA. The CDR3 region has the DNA TGCAGCGTTGGACCTGGACAGATTTATGGCTACACCTTC. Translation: CSVGPGQIYGYTF.

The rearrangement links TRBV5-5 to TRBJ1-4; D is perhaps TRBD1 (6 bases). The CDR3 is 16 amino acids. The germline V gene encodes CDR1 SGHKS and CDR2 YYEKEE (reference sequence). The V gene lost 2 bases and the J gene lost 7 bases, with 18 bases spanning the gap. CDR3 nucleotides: TGTGCCAGCAGCTTTAAGTTGGGGACATCACCTGAAAAACTGTTTTTT. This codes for CASSFKLGTSPEKLFF.

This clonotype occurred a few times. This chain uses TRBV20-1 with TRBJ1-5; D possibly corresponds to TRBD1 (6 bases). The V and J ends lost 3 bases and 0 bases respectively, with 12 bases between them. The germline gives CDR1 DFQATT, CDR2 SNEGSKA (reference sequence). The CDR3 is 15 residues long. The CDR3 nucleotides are TGCAGTGCTAGGGCAGGGGCGTATAGCAATCAGCCCCAGCATTTT. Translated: CSARAGAYSNQPQHF.

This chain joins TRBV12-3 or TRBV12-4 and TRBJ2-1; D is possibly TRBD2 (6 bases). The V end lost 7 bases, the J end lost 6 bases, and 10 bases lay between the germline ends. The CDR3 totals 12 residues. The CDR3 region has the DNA TGTGCCAGCACCATGACTAGCAATGAGCAGTTCTTC. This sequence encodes CASTMTSNEQFF.

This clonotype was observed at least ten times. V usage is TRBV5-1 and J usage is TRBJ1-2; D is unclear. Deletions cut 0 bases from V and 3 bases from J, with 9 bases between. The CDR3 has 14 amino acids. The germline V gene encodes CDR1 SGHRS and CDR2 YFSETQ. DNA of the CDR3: TGCGCCAGCAGCTTGGTATCAGCAGACTATGGCTACACCTTC. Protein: CASSLVSADYGYTF.

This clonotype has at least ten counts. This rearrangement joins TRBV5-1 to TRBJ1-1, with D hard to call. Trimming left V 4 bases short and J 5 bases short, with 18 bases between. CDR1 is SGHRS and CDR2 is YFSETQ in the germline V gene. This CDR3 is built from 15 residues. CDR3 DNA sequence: TGCGCCAGCAGCCTCTTCTCGACGGGCGGGACTGAAGCTTTCTTT. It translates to CASSLFSTGGTEAFF.

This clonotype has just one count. CDR3 protein: CASMGQPSGANVLTF. The CDR3 region has the DNA TGTGCCAGCATGGGGCAGCCCTCTGGGGCCAACGTCCTGACTTTC. This chain joins TRBV6-1 and TRBJ2-6, with D possibly being TRBD1 (5 bases). CDR1 is MNHNS and CDR2 is SASEGT in the germline V gene. Trimming left V 7 bases short and J 0 bases short, with 10 bases between. The CDR3 has 15 amino acids.

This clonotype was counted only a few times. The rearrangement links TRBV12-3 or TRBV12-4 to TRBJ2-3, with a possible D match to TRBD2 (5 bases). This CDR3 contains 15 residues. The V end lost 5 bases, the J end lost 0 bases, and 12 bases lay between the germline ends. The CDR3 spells CASSRDLSSTDTQYF. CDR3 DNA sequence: TGTGCCAGCAGTCGGGATCTCTCGAGCACAGATACGCAGTATTTT.

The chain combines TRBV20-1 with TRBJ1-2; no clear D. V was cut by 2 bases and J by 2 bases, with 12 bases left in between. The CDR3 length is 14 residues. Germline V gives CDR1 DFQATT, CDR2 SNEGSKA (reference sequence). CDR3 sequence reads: CSARIPERNYGYTF. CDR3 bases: TGCAGTGCTAGAATTCCCGAACGGAACTATGGCTACACCTTC.

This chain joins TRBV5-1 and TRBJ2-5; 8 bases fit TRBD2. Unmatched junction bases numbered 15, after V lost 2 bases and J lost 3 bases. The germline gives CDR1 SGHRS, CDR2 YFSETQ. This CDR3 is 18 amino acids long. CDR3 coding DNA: TGCGCCAGCAGCTTTGGGACTAGTCTTTTAGAATTTGAAGAGACCCAGTACTTC. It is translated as CASSFGTSLLEFEETQYF.